The 7 T cell receptor beta chains in this list originate from one sample, sequenced in a study of metastatic and nonmetastatic thyroid tumors. Until they underwent thyroid surgery, no patient had received any treatment. With MiXCR, TCRdb reprocessed the PCR reads. The sample lists under 30,000 clones, roughly 20% occurring once. Material for sequencing was blood. Source of these receptors: a female donor with papillary thyroid cancer or a benign thyroid nodule (not recorded which). Some clones in this sample may be carry-over from other donors' samples.

This clone was detected many times. The rearrangement links TRBV19 to TRBJ2-2; D perhaps matches TRBD2 (6 bases). V was shortened by 7 bases and J by 6 bases, with 15 bases between the two germline ends. Germline V gene lookup returns CDR1 LNHDA and CDR2 SQIVND (reference sequence). This CDR3 has 14 residues. CDR3 coding DNA: TGTGCCAGTAATTCCCGGGACTTCTCCGGGGAGCTGTTTTTT. Protein: CASNSRDFSGELFF.

Remarks on this clone: A junction boundary mismatches the germline segment, possibly from a read error. The rearrangement links TRBV7-2 to TRBJ2-1; 11 bases map to TRBD2. There are 18 residues in the CDR3. Germline loops: CDR1 SGHTA, CDR2 FQGNSA. The CDR3 bases are TGTGCCAGCAGCATAGCGGGGGGGCGCCCCAGCTACTACAATGAGCAGTTCTTC. Protein product: CASSIAGGRPSYYNEQFF.

As for this clone: A much larger clone is a single base away; this may be a read error. J is TRBJ2-5 and V is TRBV18, with 7 bases matching TRBD1. CDR1 is KGHSH, CDR2 LQKENI, per germline. The CDR3 has 13 amino acids. Written as DNA, the CDR3 is TGTGCCAGCTCACGGGACAGACAAGGGACCCAGTACTTC. It yields the protein CASSRDRQGTQYF.

The J gene is TRBJ1-3, the V gene TRBV6-1, with a possible D match to TRBD1 (5 bases). Germline V gene data show CDR1 as MNHNS and CDR2 as SASEGT. This CDR3 is built from 14 residues. Trimming removed 3 bases at V and 2 bases at J, with 8 bases between. CDR3 nucleotide sequence: TGTGCCAGCAGTGACGACAGTGCTGGAAACACCATATATTTT. This translates into CASSDDSAGNTIYF.

This clone was seen a handful of times. This rearrangement joins TRBV24-1 to TRBJ2-3; TRBD1 might be the D (6 bases). V was cut by 9 bases and J by 4 bases, with 10 bases left in between. Germline loops: CDR1 KGHDR, CDR2 SFDVKD. The CDR3 covers 12 residues. The CDR3 loop reads CATQGIADTQYF. The CDR3 bases are TGTGCCACCCAGGGGATTGCAGATACGCAGTATTTT.

This chain connects TRBV3-1 to TRBJ1-4; weak D call: TRBD1 (5 bases). V was trimmed by 4 bases and J by 0 bases, leaving 9 bases between them. This CDR3 comprises 15 residues. Germline V gene sequence: CDR1 LGHDT, CDR2 YNNKEL (reference sequence). CDR3 DNA: TGTGCCAGCAGCCTCCGGACAACAACTAATGAAAAACTGTTTTTT. Protein: CASSLRTTTNEKLFF.

The chain employs TRBV4-1 and TRBJ2-1; D possibly uses TRBD1 or TRBD2 (6 bases each). The CDR3 extends over 14 amino acids. The germline V gene has CDR1 MGHRA and CDR2 YSYEKL. Trimming took off 3 bases at V and 2 bases at J, with 8 bases between the two ends. In DNA, the CDR3 is TGCGCCAGCAGCCAGGGGGGCCCCTACAATGAGCAGTTCTTC. This codes for CASSQGGPYNEQFF.